Each of the 30 T cell receptor beta chains below was sequenced from the same sample in a study of blood T cell repertoires in COVID-19. The data were produced by immunoSEQ multiplex PCR, yet TCRdb's version contains in-frame clones alone and is incomplete. The sample includes about 10,000 clones, 70% to 90% seen only once; the top ten take 5% to 6%. Sequenced: peripheral blood. These receptors all come from a human donor in a cohort sampled during active COVID-19.

Remarks on this clone: This sample includes further DNA sequences coding for the same CDR3. This chain uses TRBV12-3 or TRBV12-4 with TRBJ2-7; D is undetermined. The CDR3 runs to 13 residues. V lost 2 bases and J 0 bases, leaving 5 bases between the germline ends. The CDR3 here is CASSLSSSYEQYF. The CDR3 nucleotides are TGTGCCAGCAGTTTATCTTCCTCCTACGAGCAGTACTTC.

The chain uses TRBV19 and TRBJ2-6; 7 nucleotides agree with TRBD1. The CDR3 totals 18 residues. The V gene end was trimmed by 1 base and the J gene end by 2 bases; junction bases not matched to a gene: 8. CDR1 and CDR2 (germline): LNHDA, SQIVND (reference sequence). CDR3 region: CASSIALTGSAGANVLTF. For the CDR3, the DNA is TGTGCCAGTAGTATAGCTCTGACAGGGTCGGCTGGGGCCAACGTCCTGACTTTC.

This clone was observed a handful of times. This chain links TRBV7-9 with TRBJ1-1; tentatively, D is TRBD1 (5 bases). From germline, CDR1 is SEHNR and CDR2 FQNEAQ (reference sequence). The CDR3 is made up of 14 amino acids. Trimming cost V 5 bases and J 1 base, with 11 bases left between them. The CDR3 loop reads CASSPHRSNTEAFF. DNA of the CDR3: TGTGCCAGCAGCCCTCACAGGTCGAACACTGAAGCTTTCTTT.

Here the CDR3 DNA reads TGCGCCAGCCGGGGGGGGGCGCCCGTACGCTACGAGCAGTACTTC. Protein product: CASRGGAPVRYEQYF. This chain connects TRBV5-1 to TRBJ2-7; TRBD2 aligns across 8 bases. The V segment lost 7 bases and the J segment 3 bases; nucleotides outside the gene matches: 12. Germline CDR1 reads SGHRS; CDR2 reads YFSETQ. The CDR3 contains 15 residues.

The V call is TRBV5-1, the J call TRBJ1-1; TRBD1 might be the D (6 bases). V was pared by 6 bases and J by 3 bases, with 6 bases between. Germline V gene lookup returns CDR1 SGHRS and CDR2 YFSETQ. The CDR3 is made up of 11 amino acids. This chain's CDR3 is CASKGDTEAFF. The CDR3 coding sequence is TGCGCCAGCAAGGGGGACACTGAAGCTTTCTTT.

The chain links TRBV30 to TRBJ2-3; 11 bases fit TRBD2. Germline trimming cut 5 bases from V and 6 bases from J; bases unmatched to any gene: 7. The CDR3 extends over 14 amino acids. The germline V gene encodes CDR1 GTSNPN and CDR2 SVGIG (reference sequence). CDR3 loop: CAWGLAGGRDTQYF. DNA for the CDR3: TGTGCCTGGGGCCTAGCGGGGGGCCGCGATACGCAGTATTTT.

This clone was recorded once. The V and J genes are TRBV5-6 and TRBJ1-1, with D possibly being TRBD1 (6 bases). The length of the CDR3 is 14 residues. In germline, CDR1 is SGHDT, CDR2 YYEEEE. The V end lost 1 base, the J end lost 1 base, and 8 bases lay between the germline ends. CDR3 residues: CASSLRGANTEAFF. As DNA, the CDR3 is TGTGCCAGCAGCTTGCGGGGGGCGAACACTGAAGCTTTCTTT.

This sequence joins TRBV5-1 and TRBJ1-2, with D maybe TRBD1 (5 bases). Trimming took off 4 bases at V and 4 bases at J, with 11 bases between the two ends. This CDR3 is 13 amino acids long. From germline, CDR1 is SGHRS and CDR2 YFSETQ. CDR3 bases: TGCGCCAGCAGCCCCGGGGGATCCTATGGCTACACCTTC. Protein: CASSPGGSYGYTF.

The V call is TRBV2, the J call TRBJ2-7, with 8 bases aligning to TRBD1. The germline V gene has CDR1 SNHLY and CDR2 FYNNEI. With V trimmed by 7 bases and J by 1 base, 12 bases remained unmatched. CDR3 size: 16 residues. Here the CDR3 reads CASTTPSGGASYEQYF. In nucleotides, the CDR3 is TGTGCCAGCACCACACCATCAGGGGGCGCTTCCTACGAGCAGTACTTC.

The chain links TRBV5-4 to TRBJ2-2, with 11 bases lining up with TRBD2. From germline, CDR1 is SGHNT and CDR2 YYREEE (reference sequence). J gave up 5 bases and V 5 bases, and 5 bases lay outside the gene matches. The CDR3 has 15 amino acids. The CDR3 is CASRTSGGGTGELFF. The DNA of the CDR3 is TGTGCCAGCAGAACTAGCGGGGGCGGGACCGGGGAGCTGTTTTTT.

V usage is TRBV15 and J usage is TRBJ1-2; D may be TRBD1 (5 bases). Trimming took off 1 base at V and 4 bases at J, with 19 bases between the two ends. The CDR3 extends over 17 amino acids. CDR1 LNHNV and CDR2 YYDKDF come from the germline V gene (reference sequence). CDR3 DNA: TGTGCCACCAGCAGAGGGGCCCTGCGCAGGGCTCGCTATGGCTACACCTTC. Protein: CATSRGALRRARYGYTF.

This rearrangement joins TRBV6-5 to TRBJ2-7; TRBD2 is a possible D gene (5 bases). V was pared by 4 bases and J by 2 bases, with 12 bases between. The CDR3 is 14 amino acids. Germline assignment: CDR1 MNHEY and CDR2 SVGAGI. The CDR3 loop reads CASSSGLRTYEQYF. Here the CDR3 DNA reads TGTGCCAGCAGTTCAGGACTCCGAACCTACGAGCAGTACTTC.

The V call is TRBV2, the J call TRBJ2-3, with D possibly matching TRBD1 (6 bases). Trimming removed 0 bases at V and 6 bases at J, with 10 bases between. From germline, CDR1 is SNHLY and CDR2 FYNNEI. The CDR3 loop spans 14 amino acids. The CDR3 coding sequence is TGTGCCAGCAGTGAAGCGGGAAGGGGGGATACGCAGTATTTT. Amino acids: CASSEAGRGDTQYF.

The chain links TRBV29-1 to TRBJ2-2, with 10 nucleotides matching TRBD2. Trimming removed 7 bases from V and 5 bases from J; junction bases left unmatched: 10. CDR1 is SQVTM and CDR2 is ANQGSEA in the germline V gene. The CDR3 totals 15 residues. DNA for the CDR3: TGCAGCGCAGCGGGGGGGCTTCGGAAGACCGGGGAGCTGTTTTTT. It codes for CSAAGGLRKTGELFF.

The rearrangement joins TRBV2 to TRBJ1-4, with D possibly matching TRBD1 (6 bases). Germline CDR1 reads SNHLY; CDR2 reads FYNNEI. Trimming removed 5 bases from V and 7 bases from J, with 17 bases in between. The CDR3 runs to 15 residues. CDR3 in amino acids: CASSLNRALGEKLFF. CDR3 in DNA: TGTGCCAGCAGTCTTAACAGGGCCTTGGGTGAAAAACTGTTTTTT. The full variable domain, rest sourced from reference TRBV2 and TRBJ1-4, is EPEVTQTPSHQVTQMGQEVILRCVPISNHLYFYWYRQILGQKVEFLVSFYNNEISEKSEIFDDQFSVERPDGSNFTLKIRSTKLEDSAMYFCASSLNRALGEKLFFGSGTQLSVL.

The chain carries TRBV2 and TRBJ2-5, with D hard to call. CDR1 and CDR2 from the germline V gene are SNHLY and FYNNEI. The CDR3 runs to 14 residues. Trimming took 8 bases from V and 5 from J, leaving 18 bases between them. DNA for the CDR3: TGTGCCAGCTCCTTGGGCCCACCGAAGGAGACCCAGTACTTC. It encodes CASSLGPPKETQYF.

This sequence joins TRBV29-1 and TRBJ2-3; D may be TRBD1 (6 bases). The CDR3 is made up of 14 amino acids. The germline CDR1 and CDR2 sequences are SQVTM and ANQGSEA. Trimming pared 6 bases from V and 2 bases from J, leaving 15 bases between. This CDR3 reads CSVQQGSTTDTQYF. The CDR3 DNA is TGCAGCGTCCAACAGGGTTCCACCACAGATACGCAGTATTTT.

The chain has TRBV5-1 and TRBJ1-3; 10 bases map to TRBD1. Germline values: CDR1 SGHRS, CDR2 YFSETQ. J lost 2 bases, V lost 4 bases, and 6 bases had no gene match. The CDR3 covers 16 residues. The CDR3 sequence is CASSPTGTGAGNTIYF. In nucleotides, the CDR3 is TGCGCCAGCAGCCCTACCGGGACAGGGGCTGGAAACACCATATATTTT.

This chain joins TRBV5-1 and TRBJ2-7, with D perhaps TRBD2 (6 bases). Germline CDR1 reads SGHRS; CDR2 reads YFSETQ. CDR3 length equals 15 residues. The V and J ends lost 3 bases and 0 bases respectively, with 13 bases between them. CDR3 sequence (DNA): TGCGCCAGCAGCTGGGGGACTGGGAGCTCCTACGAGCAGTACTTC. It specifies CASSWGTGSSYEQYF.

This clone occurred once. This chain links TRBV6-5 with TRBJ1-2; 10 bases line up with TRBD1. From germline, CDR1 is MNHEY and CDR2 SVGAGI. Unmatched junction bases numbered 4, after V lost 6 bases and J lost 0 bases. This CDR3 has 15 amino acids. CDR3 sequence (DNA): TGTGCCAGCAGGCCGGGACAGGGGTCTAACTATGGCTACACCTTC. Its protein product is CASRPGQGSNYGYTF.

This chain connects TRBV7-9 to TRBJ2-1, with 7 bases aligning to TRBD1. Germline CDR1 SEHNR, CDR2 FQNEAQ (reference sequence). The CDR3 spans 14 residues. V shed 4 bases and J 5 bases; nucleotides not matched to a gene: 5. The CDR3 region is CASSSNDRDNEQFF. The DNA of the CDR3 is TGTGCCAGCAGCTCAAATGACAGGGACAATGAGCAGTTCTTC.

The V and J genes are TRBV27 and TRBJ1-5; 9 bases are a match to TRBD1. Germline loops: CDR1 MNHEY, CDR2 SMNVEV (reference sequence). The trim removed 5 bases at V and 4 bases at J, leaving 3 bases unmatched. The CDR3 consists of 14 residues. The CDR3 DNA follows: TGTGCCAGCAGTCCCGACAGGGGGAATCAGCCCCAGCATTTT. Its protein is CASSPDRGNQPQHF.

The V and J genes are TRBV27 and TRBJ1-1; no firm D call. CDR1 is MNHEY and CDR2 is SMNVEV in the germline V gene (reference sequence). The CDR3 contains 12 residues. The ends were cut back, 7 bases at V and 11 bases at J, with 17 bases in the middle. CDR3 coding DNA: TGTGCCAGCAAAGTGGGAGGTGGTGAGGCTTTCTTT. Protein sequence: CASKVGGGEAFF.

V gene TRBV20-1 combines with J gene TRBJ2-7, with D perhaps TRBD2 (5 bases). CDR3 size: 13 residues. V lost 3 bases, J lost 6 bases, and 15 bases lay in between. Germline V lookup: CDR1 DFQATT, CDR2 SNEGSKA (reference sequence). CDR3 in DNA: TGCAGTGCTAGTTCAGCGGCGCTACCCGAGCAGTACTTC. Its protein is CSASSAALPEQYF.

V and J are TRBV30 and TRBJ2-7; 9 bases map to TRBD1. V shed 5 bases, J shed 5 bases, and the junction held 7 bases outside the gene matches. Per germline, CDR1 GTSNPN and CDR2 SVGIG (reference sequence). This CDR3 is 13 amino acids long. CDR3: CAWAGTGSHEQYF. The CDR3 nucleotides are TGTGCCTGGGCCGGGACAGGGAGCCACGAGCAGTACTTC.

This chain joins TRBV20-1 and TRBJ1-2; possibly TRBD1 for D (6 bases). The V gene's germline CDR1 is DFQATT and CDR2 SNEGSKA (reference sequence). This CDR3 has 8 residues. Trimming pared 6 bases from V and 14 bases from J, leaving 10 bases between. This CDR3 is CSAPRGTF. As DNA, the CDR3 is TGCAGTGCCCCCAGGGGTACCTTC.

V usage is TRBV10-3 and J usage is TRBJ2-5; 10 bases are shared with TRBD2. Losses at the gene ends were 3 bases for V and 5 bases for J; bases not matched to a gene: 15. This CDR3 comprises 18 residues. The V gene's germline CDR1 is ENHRY and CDR2 SYGVKD. The CDR3 region is CAISEGTSAQVGEETQYF. The CDR3, as DNA: TGTGCCATCAGTGAAGGGACTAGCGCCCAAGTTGGGGAGGAGACCCAGTACTTC.

The rearrangement uses TRBV5-5 and TRBJ2-2; possibly TRBD2 for D (6 bases). This CDR3 comprises 12 residues. Per germline, CDR1 SGHKS and CDR2 YYEKEE (reference sequence). V gave up 7 bases and J gave up 3 bases, with 7 bases separating them. For the CDR3, the DNA is TGTGCCAGCCGGAGGGACACCGGGGAGCTGTTTTTT. The encoded protein is CASRRDTGELFF. The variable domain in full, with the rest retrieved from reference TRBV5-5 and TRBJ2-2, is DAGVTQSPTHLIKTRGQQVTLRCSPISGHKSVSWYQQVLGQGPQFIFQYYEKEERGRGNFPDRFSARQFPNYSSELNVNALLLGDSALYLCASRRDTGELFFGEGSRLTVL.

In regard to this clone: A read error may account for a junction end that differs from germline. The chain recombines TRBV3-1 (or the pseudogene TRBV3-2) with TRBJ2-7, with D perhaps TRBD1 (6 bases). Looked up from germline, CDR1 is LGHDT and CDR2 is YNNKEL (reference sequence). CDR3 length equals 11 residues. The CDR3 loop is CASSQARDTAF. The CDR3 region has the DNA TGTGCCAGCAGCCAAGCCCGGGACACTGCTTTC.

In DNA, the CDR3 is TGTGCCACCAGCAGAGGGAGAGGAATGCTTTCGTGGACTGAAGCTTTCTTT. It codes for CATSRGRGMLSWTEAFF. The rearrangement joins TRBV15 to TRBJ1-1; no clear D. The CDR3 runs to 17 residues. V dropped 1 base and J dropped 5 bases, with 20 bases sitting between them. CDR1 LNHNV and CDR2 YYDKDF come from the germline V gene (reference sequence).